This TCR beta chain is drawn from a study of tissue T cells after allogeneic stem cell transplantation. Study results and caveats: Across patients, clones rarely overlapped, yet motif clusters were shared tissue-specifically.

Repertoires were generated with immunoSEQ multiplex PCR, while TCRdb's copy carries only in-frame clones and drops some. The profile covers some 48,000 clones, with over 70% appearing a single time and approximately 0.5% taken by the ten largest. Notes on this clone: Its antigen is as yet unknown. Gene names follow the mouse nomenclature.

The sequence was collected from a pool of C57BL/6 mice in good health. The sequenced sample was sorted cells pooled from one or two spleens.

This chain's CDR3 is CASSDQGAAETLYF. CDR3 DNA (partial): TGTGCCAGCAGTGATCAGGGGGCTGCAGAAACGCTGTAT. The chain joins TRBV13-3 to TRBJ2-3, with 8 bases fitting TRBD1. The CDR3 end is not reached by the read, which stops 1 residue before it; the germline J gene fills it in. With V trimmed by 1 base and J by 2 bases, 0 bases remained unmatched. The length of the CDR3 is 14 residues. CDR1 NNHDY and CDR2 SYVADS come from the germline V gene.